The T cell receptor (beta chain) described here comes from a study of shared clonotypes between healthy human individuals. In the source study's methods: Junction-only sequences produced by ImmunoSEQ had no quality scores, so filtering differed. Assay: immunoSEQ multiplex PCR; the TCRdb copy retains only in-frame clones and omits some. V and J calls and clone size are copied from that table; D and trimming were computed from the DNA. The sample has around 2.1 million clones, 90% to 96% seen once. To note about this clone: The same CDR3 is also encoded by other DNA sequences in this sample.

Donors had no recently reported acute infections or vaccinations and were HIV-negative. The receptor's source is a man between 18 and 29 years old in good health. Sequenced input: naive CD4+ T cells sorted from blood. The subset is: CD45RA+ positively selected.

As DNA, the CDR3 is TGCGCCAGCAGATCCGGGACAGGGACCTACGAGCAGTACTTC. Its translation is CASRSGTGTYEQYF. V usage is TRBV10-2 and J usage is TRBJ2-7, with 9 nucleotides matching TRBD1. The CDR3 covers 14 residues. The V and J ends lost 6 bases and 2 bases, in that order; junction bases with no gene match: 5. Germline lookup yields CDR1 WSHSY and CDR2 SAAADI.